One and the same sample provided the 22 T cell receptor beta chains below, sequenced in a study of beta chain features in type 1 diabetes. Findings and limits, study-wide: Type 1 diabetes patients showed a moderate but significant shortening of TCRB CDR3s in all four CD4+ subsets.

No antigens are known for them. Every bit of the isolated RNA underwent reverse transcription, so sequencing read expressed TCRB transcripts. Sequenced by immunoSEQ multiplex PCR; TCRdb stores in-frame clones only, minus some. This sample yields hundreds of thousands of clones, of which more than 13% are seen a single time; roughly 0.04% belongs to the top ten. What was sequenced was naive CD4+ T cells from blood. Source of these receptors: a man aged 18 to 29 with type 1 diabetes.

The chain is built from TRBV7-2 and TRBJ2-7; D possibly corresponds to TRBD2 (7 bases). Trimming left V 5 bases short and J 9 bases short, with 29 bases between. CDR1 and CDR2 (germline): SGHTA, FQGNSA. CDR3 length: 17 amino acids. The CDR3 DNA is TGTGCCAGCAGCAGAGGGGGTAGCGGGCCCCCGATAATTGGGCAGTACTTC. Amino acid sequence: CASSRGGSGPPIIGQYF. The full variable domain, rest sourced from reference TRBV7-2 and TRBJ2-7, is GAGVSQSPSNKVTEKGKDVELRCDPISGHTALYWYRQSLGQGLEFLIYFQGNSAPDKSGLPSDRFSAERTGGSVSTLTIQRTQQEDSAVYLCASSRGGSGPPIIGQYFGPGTRLTVT.

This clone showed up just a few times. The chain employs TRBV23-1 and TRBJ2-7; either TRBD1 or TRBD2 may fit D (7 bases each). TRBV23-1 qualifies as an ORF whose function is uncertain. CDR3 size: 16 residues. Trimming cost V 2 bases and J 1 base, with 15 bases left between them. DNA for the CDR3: TGCGCCAGCAGTCAAAGGGGGCGGGGGACATCCTACGAGCAGTACTTC. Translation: CASSQRGRGTSYEQYF.

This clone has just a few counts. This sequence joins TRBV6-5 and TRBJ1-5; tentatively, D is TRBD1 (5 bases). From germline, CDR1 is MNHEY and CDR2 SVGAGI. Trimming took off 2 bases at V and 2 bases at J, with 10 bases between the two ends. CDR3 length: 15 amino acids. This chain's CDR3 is CASSYSRDRNQPQHF. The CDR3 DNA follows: TGTGCCAGCAGTTACAGCAGGGATCGCAATCAGCCCCAGCATTTT.

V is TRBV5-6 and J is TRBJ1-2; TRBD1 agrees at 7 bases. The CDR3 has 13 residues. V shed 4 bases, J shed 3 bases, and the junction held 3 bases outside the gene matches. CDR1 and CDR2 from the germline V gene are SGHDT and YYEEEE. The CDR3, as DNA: TGTGCCAGCAGCGTGGACAGGCACTATGGCTACACCTTC. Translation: CASSVDRHYGYTF. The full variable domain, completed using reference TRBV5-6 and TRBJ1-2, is DAGVTQSPTHLIKTRGQQVTLRCSPKSGHDTVSWYQQALGQGPQFIFQYYEEEERQRGNFPDRFSGHQFPNYSSELNVNALLLGDSALYLCASSVDRHYGYTFGSGTRLTVV.

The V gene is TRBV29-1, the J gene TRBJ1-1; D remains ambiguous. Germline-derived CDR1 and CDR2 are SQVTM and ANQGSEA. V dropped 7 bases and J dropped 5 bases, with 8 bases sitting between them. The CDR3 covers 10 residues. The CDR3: CSAGGTEAFF. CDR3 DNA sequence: TGCAGCGCGGGTGGGACTGAAGCTTTCTTT.

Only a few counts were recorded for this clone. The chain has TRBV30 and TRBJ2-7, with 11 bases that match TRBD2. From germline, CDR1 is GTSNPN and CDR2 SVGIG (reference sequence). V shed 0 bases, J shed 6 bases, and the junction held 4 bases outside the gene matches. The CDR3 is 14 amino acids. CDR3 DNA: TGTGCCTGGAGTGTACGCCTAGCGGGAGGCGAGCAGTACTTC. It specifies CAWSVRLAGGEQYF.

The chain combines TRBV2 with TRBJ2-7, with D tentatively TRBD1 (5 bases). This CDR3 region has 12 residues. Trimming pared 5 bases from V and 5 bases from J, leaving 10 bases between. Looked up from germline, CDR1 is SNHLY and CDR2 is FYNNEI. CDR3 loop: CASSSGIHEQYF. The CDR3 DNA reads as TGTGCCAGCAGTTCAGGGATCCACGAGCAGTACTTC.

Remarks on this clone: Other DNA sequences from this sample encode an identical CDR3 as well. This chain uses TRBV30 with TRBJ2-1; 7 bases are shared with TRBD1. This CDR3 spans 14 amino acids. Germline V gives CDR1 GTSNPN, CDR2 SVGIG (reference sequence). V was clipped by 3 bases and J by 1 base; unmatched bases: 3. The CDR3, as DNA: TGTGCCTGGAGGGCAGGGGGTTCCTACAATGAGCAGTTCTTC. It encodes CAWRAGGSYNEQFF.

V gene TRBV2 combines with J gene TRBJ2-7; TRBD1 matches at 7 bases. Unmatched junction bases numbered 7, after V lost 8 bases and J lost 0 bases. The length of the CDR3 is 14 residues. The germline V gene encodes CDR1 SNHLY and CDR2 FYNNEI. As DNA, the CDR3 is TGTGCCAGCTTCGGGACAGCAAGCTCCTACGAGCAGTACTTC. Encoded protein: CASFGTASSYEQYF.

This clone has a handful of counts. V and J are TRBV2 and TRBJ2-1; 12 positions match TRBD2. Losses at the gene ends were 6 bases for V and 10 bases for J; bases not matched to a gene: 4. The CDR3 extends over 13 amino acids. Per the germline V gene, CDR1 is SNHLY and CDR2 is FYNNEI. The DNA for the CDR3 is TGTGCCAGCAGGCCGGGACTAGCGGGCGAGCAGTTCTTC. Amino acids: CASRPGLAGEQFF. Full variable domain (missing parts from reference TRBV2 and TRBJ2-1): EPEVTQTPSHQVTQMGQEVILRCVPISNHLYFYWYRQILGQKVEFLVSFYNNEISEKSEIFDDQFSVERPDGSNFTLKIRSTKLEDSAMYFCASRPGLAGEQFFGPGTRLTVL.

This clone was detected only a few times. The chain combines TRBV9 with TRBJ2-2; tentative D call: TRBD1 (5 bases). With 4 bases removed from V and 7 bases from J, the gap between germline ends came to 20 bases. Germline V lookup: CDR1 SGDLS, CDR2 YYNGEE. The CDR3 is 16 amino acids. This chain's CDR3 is CASSIRTQPKGGELFF. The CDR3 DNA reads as TGTGCCAGCAGCATCCGGACACAACCTAAGGGCGGGGAGCTGTTTTTT.

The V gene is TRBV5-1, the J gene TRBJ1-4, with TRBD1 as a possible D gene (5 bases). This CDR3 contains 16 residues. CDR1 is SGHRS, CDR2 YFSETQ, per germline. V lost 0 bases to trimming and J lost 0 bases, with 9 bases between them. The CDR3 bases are TGCGCCAGCAGCTTGGGTGGGGGTGCAACTAATGAAAAACTGTTTTTT. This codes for CASSLGGGATNEKLFF. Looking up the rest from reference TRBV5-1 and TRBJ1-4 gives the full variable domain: KAGVTQTPRYLIKTRGQQVTLSCSPISGHRSVSWYQQTPGQGLQFLFEYFSETQRNKGNFPGRFSGRQFSNSRSEMNVSTLELGDSALYLCASSLGGGATNEKLFFGSGTQLSVL.

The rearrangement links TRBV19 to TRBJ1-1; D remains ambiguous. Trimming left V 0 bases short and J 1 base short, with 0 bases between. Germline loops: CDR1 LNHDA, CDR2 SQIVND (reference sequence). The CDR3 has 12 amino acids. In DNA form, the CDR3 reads TGTGCCAGTAGTATAGAGAACACTGAAGCTTTCTTT. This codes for CASSIENTEAFF.

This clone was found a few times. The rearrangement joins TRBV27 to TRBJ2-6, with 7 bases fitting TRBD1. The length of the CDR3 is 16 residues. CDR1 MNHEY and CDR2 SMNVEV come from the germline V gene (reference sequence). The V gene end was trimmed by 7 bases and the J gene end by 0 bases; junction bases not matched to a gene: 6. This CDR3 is CASTSNRGSGANVLTF. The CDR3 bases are TGTGCCAGCACCTCTAACAGGGGCTCTGGGGCCAACGTCCTGACTTTC.

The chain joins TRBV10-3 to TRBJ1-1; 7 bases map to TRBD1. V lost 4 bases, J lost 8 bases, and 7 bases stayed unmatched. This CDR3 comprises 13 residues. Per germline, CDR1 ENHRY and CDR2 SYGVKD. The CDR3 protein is CAISGQGPREAFF. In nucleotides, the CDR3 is TGTGCCATCAGTGGACAGGGCCCCCGCGAAGCTTTCTTT.

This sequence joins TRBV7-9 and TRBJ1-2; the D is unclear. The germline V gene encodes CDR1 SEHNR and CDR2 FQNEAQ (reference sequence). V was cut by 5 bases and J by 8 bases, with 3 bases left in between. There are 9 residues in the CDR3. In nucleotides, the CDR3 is TGTGCCAGCAGCGAAGGCTACACCTTC. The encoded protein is CASSEGYTF. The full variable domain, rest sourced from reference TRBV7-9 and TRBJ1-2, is DTGVSQNPRHKITKRGQNVTFRCDPISEHNRLYWYRQTLGQGPEFLTYFQNEAQLEKSRLLSDRFSAERPKGSFSTLEIQRTEQGDSAMYLCASSEGYTFGSGTRLTVV.

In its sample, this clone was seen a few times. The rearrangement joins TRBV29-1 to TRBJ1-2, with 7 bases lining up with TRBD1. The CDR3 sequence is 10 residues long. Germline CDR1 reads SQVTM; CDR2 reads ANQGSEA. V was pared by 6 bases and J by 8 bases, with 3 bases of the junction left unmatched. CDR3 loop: CSVGQRGYTF. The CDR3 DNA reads TGCAGCGTGGGACAGAGGGGCTACACCTTC.

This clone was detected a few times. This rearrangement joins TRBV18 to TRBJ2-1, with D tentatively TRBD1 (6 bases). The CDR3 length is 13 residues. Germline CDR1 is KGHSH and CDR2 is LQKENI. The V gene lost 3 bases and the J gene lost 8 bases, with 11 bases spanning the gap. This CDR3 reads CASSPRGSDEQFF. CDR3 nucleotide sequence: TGTGCCAGCTCACCCAGGGGTTCAGATGAGCAGTTCTTC.

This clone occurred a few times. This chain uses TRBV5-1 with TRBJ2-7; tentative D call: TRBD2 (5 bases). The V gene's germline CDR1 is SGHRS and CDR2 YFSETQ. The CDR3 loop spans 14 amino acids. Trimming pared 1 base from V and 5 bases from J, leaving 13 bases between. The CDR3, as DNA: TGCGCCAGCAGCTTGATCCCGGGATCCGACGAGCAGTACTTC. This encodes CASSLIPGSDEQYF.

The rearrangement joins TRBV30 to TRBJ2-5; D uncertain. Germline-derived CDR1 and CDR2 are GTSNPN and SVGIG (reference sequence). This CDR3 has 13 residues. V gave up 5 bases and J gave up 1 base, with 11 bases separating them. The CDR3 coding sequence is TGTGCCTGGGCTCGACGGGTCCAAGAGACCCAGTACTTC. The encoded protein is CAWARRVQETQYF.

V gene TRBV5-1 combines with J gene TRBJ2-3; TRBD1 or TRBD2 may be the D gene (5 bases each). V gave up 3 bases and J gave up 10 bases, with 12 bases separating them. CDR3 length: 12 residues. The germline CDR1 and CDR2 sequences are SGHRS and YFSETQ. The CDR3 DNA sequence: TGCGCCAGCAGCTCAGGGAGTATGGCGCAGTATTTT. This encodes CASSSGSMAQYF.

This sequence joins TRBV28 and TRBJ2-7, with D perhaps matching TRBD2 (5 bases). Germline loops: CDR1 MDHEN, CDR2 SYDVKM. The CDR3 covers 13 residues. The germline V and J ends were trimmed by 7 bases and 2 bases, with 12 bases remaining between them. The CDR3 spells CASTRSGTYEQYF. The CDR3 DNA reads TGTGCCAGCACCCGGTCCGGGACCTACGAGCAGTACTTC.